This T cell receptor (beta chain) was obtained from a study of cytomegalovirus exposure and HLA in healthy donors. General study points: Most of the CMV-associated TCR beta chains (in a later analysis) appeared to be HLA-restricted. An analysis was carried out at a later point. It showed that HLA-associated TCR beta chains were more clonally expanded than equally common non-associated chains. Indistinguishable V segments, including TRBV6-2 and TRBV6-3, were excluded. In an earlier analysis, about 90% or about 30%: the productive usage of most TCR beta V segments.

V was trimmed by 1 base and J by 0 bases, leaving 10 bases between them. The CDR3 consists of 16 residues. The germline CDR1 and CDR2 sequences are SGHVS and FNYEAQ. To note about this clone: Its antigen is still unknown. The sample has other DNA sequences that encode this CDR3 too.

Both 60 Vbeta primers and 13 Jbeta primers went into the PCR. Produced via immunoSEQ multiplex PCR; TCRdb's table is partial and in-frame only. Recorded for this sample: 200,000 to 250,000 clones. The rearrangement joins TRBV7-6 to TRBJ1-3; D perhaps matches TRBD1 (5 bases). The material sequenced was PBMCs. The receptor was isolated from a girl aged 2-10 years in good health and CMV-seropositive. The CDR3, as DNA: TGTGCCAGCAGCTTAGGACAGACAATCTCTGGAAACACCATATATTTT. Its protein product is CASSLGQTISGNTIYF.